Listed here are 32 T cell receptor beta chains from one sample, sequenced in a study of shared T cell receptors in the human thymus. Generated by immunoSEQ multiplex PCR, the TCRdb table keeps only in-frame clones and is missing some. The sample contains approximately 730,000 clones, approximately 83% of which appear only once. These data were also filed under a second study, of human thymus T cells.

The sequenced material came from thymocytes. The receptors were gathered from a girl under two years old with a congenital heart defect.

J is TRBJ1-1 and V is TRBV19; D perhaps matches TRBD1 (6 bases). Germline loops: CDR1 LNHDA, CDR2 SQIVND (reference sequence). CDR3 length equals 16 residues. Trimming left V 3 bases short and J 2 bases short, with 16 bases between. The CDR3 DNA is TGTGCCAGTAGTATCAGGGAGGGGGGACTTAACACTGAAGCTTTCTTT. Its protein product is CASSIREGGLNTEAFF.

This sequence joins TRBV12-5 and TRBJ2-2; D remains unclear. This CDR3 contains 14 residues. CDR1 is LGHNT and CDR2 is FRNRAP in the germline V gene. Trimming took off 3 bases at V and 0 bases at J, with 5 bases between the two ends. As DNA, the CDR3 is TGTGCTAGTGGTTTTTTTACGAACACCGGGGAGCTGTTTTTT. This encodes CASGFFTNTGELFF.

This chain connects TRBV6-1 to TRBJ1-2, with 7 bases that match TRBD1. After removal of 2 bases from V and 5 bases from J, the junction contained 8 bases not matched to a gene. Germline CDR1 is MNHNS and CDR2 is SASEGT. There are 15 residues in the CDR3. The CDR3: CASSEWDGTAYGYTF. CDR3 sequence (DNA): TGTGCCAGCAGTGAATGGGACGGGACAGCTTATGGCTACACCTTC.

V usage is TRBV5-1 and J usage is TRBJ2-7, with D perhaps matching TRBD2 (6 bases). V dropped 0 bases and J dropped 2 bases, with 15 bases sitting between them. The CDR3 runs to 16 residues. Germline V gene lookup returns CDR1 SGHRS and CDR2 YFSETQ. The CDR3 spells CASSLEEGLNAYEQYF. CDR3 bases: TGCGCCAGCAGCTTGGAGGAGGGTCTTAACGCCTACGAGCAGTACTTC.

This clone has a single count. The rearrangement joins TRBV7-2 to TRBJ1-2, with 10 positions matching TRBD1. The CDR3 is 17 amino acids. V was pared by 4 bases and J by 1 base, with 9 bases of the junction left unmatched. Germline V gene data show CDR1 as SGHTA and CDR2 as FQGNSA. The CDR3 coding sequence is TGTGCCAGCAGCTCCCGGGACAGGGGTCTTAATAACTATGGCTACACCTTC. It translates to CASSSRDRGLNNYGYTF.

The chain carries TRBV7-8 and TRBJ1-2; tentative D call: TRBD1 (6 bases). The length of the CDR3 is 19 residues. From germline, CDR1 is SGHVS and CDR2 FQNEAQ. Trimming cost V 4 bases and J 0 bases, with 24 bases left between them. The CDR3 DNA is TGTGCCAGCAGCTCCCAATTTATAAGATCAGGGGACGCTAACTATGGCTACACCTTC. Protein product: CASSSQFIRSGDANYGYTF.

The chain recombines TRBV7-9 with TRBJ2-1; D not resolved. Germline V gene data show CDR1 as SEHNR and CDR2 as FQNEAQ (reference sequence). This CDR3 is 13 amino acids long. Trimming removed 3 bases at V and 7 bases at J, with 10 bases between. The CDR3 coding sequence is TGTGCCAGCAGCTTTCCAGGTGGGAATGAGCAGTTCTTC. This gives the protein CASSFPGGNEQFF.

The J gene is TRBJ2-1, the V gene TRBV6-1; the D gene is possibly TRBD1 (6 bases). Trimming took 4 bases from V and 9 from J, leaving 22 bases between them. CDR1 MNHNS and CDR2 SASEGT come from the germline V gene. The length of the CDR3 is 16 residues. The CDR3 loop is CASSVIQGTPGLEQFF. The DNA for the CDR3 is TGTGCCAGCAGTGTAATACAGGGTACTCCAGGGCTTGAGCAGTTCTTC.

The CDR3 bases are TGTGCCAGCAGCCAGGGACACCGCTCTGGAAACACCATATATTTT. Translated: CASSQGHRSGNTIYF. V and J are TRBV5-4 and TRBJ1-3, with D possibly being TRBD1 (6 bases). In germline, CDR1 is SGHNT, CDR2 YYREEE (reference sequence). This CDR3 comprises 15 residues. Deletions cut 4 bases from V and 0 bases from J, with 11 bases between. Looking up the rest from reference TRBV5-4 and TRBJ1-3 gives the full variable domain: ETGVTQSPTHLIKTRGQQVTLRCSSQSGHNTVSWYQQALGQGPQFIFQYYREEENGRGNFPPRFSGLQFPNYSSELNVNALELDDSALYLCASSQGHRSGNTIYFGEGSWLTVV.

The chain couples TRBV11-2 to TRBJ1-2, with a weak D call TRBD1 (5 bases). CDR3 length equals 14 residues. The V end lost 5 bases, the J end lost 12 bases, and 22 bases lay between the germline ends. Germline-derived CDR1 and CDR2 are SGHAT and FQNNGV. Here the CDR3 reads CASSNDGTSSEDTF. In DNA form, the CDR3 reads TGTGCCAGCAGCAACGACGGGACTAGCTCGGAGGACACCTTC.

CDR3 loop: CASALQGRETQYF. The CDR3 coding sequence is TGTGCTAGTGCACTGCAGGGGCGAGAGACCCAGTACTTC. The chain combines TRBV12-5 with TRBJ2-5; a weak D match, TRBD1 (6 bases). The CDR3 is 13 amino acids. V gave up 7 bases and J gave up 4 bases, with 13 bases separating them. Germline lookup yields CDR1 LGHNT and CDR2 FRNRAP.

V and J are TRBV9 and TRBJ2-1; 8 nucleotides match TRBD2. The germline V gene encodes CDR1 SGDLS and CDR2 YYNGEE. The J segment lost 7 bases and the V segment lost 1 base, leaving 16 bases of the junction unmatched. The CDR3 has 18 amino acids. CDR3: CASSVSGRRGGHGNEQFF. The CDR3 coding sequence is TGTGCCAGCAGCGTATCTGGGCGACGGGGGGGCCATGGTAATGAGCAGTTCTTC.

This chain joins TRBV15 and TRBJ1-2; 8 bases map to TRBD1. Germline trimming cut 5 bases from V and 6 bases from J; bases unmatched to any gene: 14. The CDR3 has 16 residues. Germline-derived CDR1 and CDR2 are LNHNV and YYDKDF (reference sequence). CDR3 DNA: TGTGCCACCAGCGGGGGAAGACAGGGGCCCGAGGATGGCTACACCTTC. This codes for CATSGGRQGPEDGYTF. The whole variable domain, filled in from reference TRBV15 and TRBJ1-2, reads DAMVIQNPRYQVTQFGKPVTLSCSQTLNHNVMYWYQQKSSQAPKLLFHYYDKDFNNEADTPDNFQSRRPNTSFCFLDIRSPGLGDTAMYLCATSGGRQGPEDGYTFGSGTRLTVV.

The rearrangement joins TRBV5-4 to TRBJ2-5; TRBD1 matches at 9 bases. The germline V gene encodes CDR1 SGHNT and CDR2 YYREEE (reference sequence). The CDR3 spans 15 residues. With 2 bases clipped from V and 4 bases from J, the junction kept 6 bases outside the gene matches. As DNA, the CDR3 is TGTGCCAGCAGCTTAGGGACAGGGAGGGGAGAGACCCAGTACTTC. Translating it yields CASSLGTGRGETQYF.

The rearrangement joins TRBV5-6 to TRBJ2-7; 10 bases are shared with TRBD1. The CDR3 has 17 amino acids. The germline V gene has CDR1 SGHDT and CDR2 YYEEEE. V lost 0 bases and J lost 5; bases outside the gene matches: 11. The CDR3, as DNA: TGTGCCAGCAGCTTGGAGGGACAGGGGACTGGGCTGGACGAGCAGTACTTC. It codes for CASSLEGQGTGLDEQYF. Combining the CDR3 with reference TRBV5-6 and TRBJ2-7 gives the whole variable domain DAGVTQSPTHLIKTRGQQVTLRCSPKSGHDTVSWYQQALGQGPQFIFQYYEEEERQRGNFPDRFSGHQFPNYSSELNVNALLLGDSALYLCASSLEGQGTGLDEQYFGPGTRLTVT.

The chain uses TRBV6-5 and TRBJ1-4; D gene ambiguous. V lost 6 bases, J lost 8 bases, and 19 bases lay in between. The CDR3 consists of 15 residues. CDR1 and CDR2 (germline): MNHEY, SVGAGI. CDR3 coding DNA: TGTGCCAGCAGGGATCCTCTGGCAGGCCCCGAAAAACTGTTTTTT. Its protein is CASRDPLAGPEKLFF.

V and J are TRBV7-2 and TRBJ2-7; tentatively, D is TRBD2 (7 bases). The V gene's germline CDR1 is SGHTA and CDR2 FQGNSA. Between the trimmed V and J ends, which lost 5 bases and 7 bases, there was a span of 24 bases. The CDR3 length is 16 residues. CDR3 DNA: TGTGCCAGCAGCCAGCGAAAGGGGGACTATATAGAAGAGCAGTACTTC. Translation gives CASSQRKGDYIEEQYF.

The chain uses TRBV13 and TRBJ2-7; 9 positions agree with TRBD2. The CDR3 is 18 amino acids. Germline V gene lookup returns CDR1 PRHDT and CDR2 FYEKMQ (reference sequence). Trimming at V came to 3 bases and at J to 4 bases, leaving 16 bases not matched to a gene. CDR3 nucleotides: TGTGCCAGCAGCTTGGGCGGGGGGGCGAGACCCTTTTGGTACGAGCAGTACTTC. Its translation is CASSLGGGARPFWYEQYF. Combining the CDR3 with reference TRBV13 and TRBJ2-7 gives the whole variable domain AAGVIQSPRHLIKEKRETATLKCYPIPRHDTVYWYQQGPGQDPQFLISFYEKMQSDKGSIPDRFSAQQFSDYHSELNMSSLELGDSALYFCASSLGGGARPFWYEQYFGPGTRLTVT.

The chain joins TRBV7-8 to TRBJ1-2; the match to TRBD1 covers 7 bases. Germline trimming cut 1 base from V and 2 bases from J; bases unmatched to any gene: 4. The CDR3 is made up of 15 amino acids. Germline assignment: CDR1 SGHVS and CDR2 FQNEAQ. The CDR3 DNA sequence: TGTGCCAGCAGCTTAGGACAGGGAGGAAACTATGGCTACACCTTC. Its translation: CASSLGQGGNYGYTF.

V is TRBV9 and J is TRBJ1-2; possible D gene TRBD1, 5 bases. The CDR3 sequence is 16 residues long. Looked up from germline, CDR1 is SGDLS and CDR2 is YYNGEE. V dropped 4 bases and J dropped 4 bases, with 20 bases sitting between them. The CDR3 DNA is TGTGCCAGCAGCATCACATCTAGGGGCCAGGGCTATGGCTACACCTTC. It specifies CASSITSRGQGYGYTF.

This clone was counted once. V usage is TRBV30 and J usage is TRBJ1-2, with a tentative D call TRBD1 (6 bases). This CDR3 spans 13 amino acids. Trimming took 5 bases from V and 2 from J, leaving 12 bases between them. Germline V lookup: CDR1 GTSNPN, CDR2 SVGIG (reference sequence). The CDR3 coding sequence is TGTGCCTGGGCGGACAGTGCCAACTATGGCTACACCTTC. This translates into CAWADSANYGYTF. The complete variable domain, with remaining parts taken from reference TRBV30 and TRBJ1-2, reads SQTIHQWPATLVQPVGSPLSLECTVEGTSNPNLYWYRQAAGRGLQLLFYSVGIGQISSEVPQNLSASRPQDRQFILSSKKLLLSDSGFYLCAWADSANYGYTFGSGTRLTVV.

Comments on this clone: A read error is likely, as this CDR3 ends without the conserved phenylalanine or tryptophan. Because the CDR3's place on the DNA is in doubt, the DNA is left out and the CDR3 is given as listed by TCRdb. The chain joins TRBV2 to TRBJ2-7; the tabulated D call, TRBD1, remains unverified against the DNA. The CDR3 extends over 8 residues, inclusive of both ends. Per the germline V gene, CDR1 is SNHLY and CDR2 is FYNNEI. Here the CDR3 reads CASGSAGL.

This chain connects TRBV7-9 to TRBJ2-7; maybe TRBD1 (5 bases). Germline V gene data show CDR1 as SEHNR and CDR2 as FQNEAQ (reference sequence). The CDR3 runs to 13 residues. Trimming pared 2 bases from V and 4 bases from J, leaving 9 bases between. CDR3 sequence reads: CASSLPKGYEQYF. The CDR3 DNA is TGTGCCAGCAGCTTACCGAAGGGGTACGAGCAGTACTTC.

This clone showed up just once. V and J are TRBV4-3 and TRBJ2-1; perhaps TRBD1 as D (5 bases). V lost 4 bases and J 8 bases, leaving 18 bases between the germline ends. Germline V CDR1 and CDR2: LGHNA, YSLEER. This CDR3 has 15 amino acids. Here the CDR3 DNA reads TGCGCCAGCAGCCCGAAACCAGGGATCCGGTATGAGCAGTTCTTC. Residues: CASSPKPGIRYEQFF.

V usage is TRBV7-2 and J usage is TRBJ1-4, with 7 bases fitting TRBD1. The germline CDR1 and CDR2 sequences are SGHTA and FQGNSA. Trimming removed 5 bases from V and 3 bases from J; junction bases left unmatched: 3. This CDR3 has 14 residues. In DNA form, the CDR3 reads TGTGCCAGCAGCCAGACAGGGCCTAATGAAAAACTGTTTTTT. Its translation is CASSQTGPNEKLFF.

This clone was seen a single time. The chain joins TRBV4-1 to TRBJ1-5; D might be TRBD1 (5 bases). From germline, CDR1 is MGHRA and CDR2 YSYEKL. V gave up 4 bases and J gave up 0 bases, with 7 bases separating them. The length of the CDR3 is 14 residues. The CDR3 nucleotides are TGCGCCAGCAGCCCGGACATTAGCAATCAGCCCCAGCATTTT. Encoded protein: CASSPDISNQPQHF.

In its sample, this clone was seen a few times. V is TRBV12-5 and J is TRBJ2-1; TRBD2 agrees at 7 bases. CDR1 and CDR2 (germline): LGHNT, FRNRAP. CDR3 size: 15 residues. V shed 2 bases and J 10 bases; nucleotides not matched to a gene: 11. The CDR3 region is CASGLSQGLQVEQFF. DNA of the CDR3: TGTGCTAGTGGTTTGTCCCAGGGACTACAAGTCGAGCAGTTCTTC.

J is TRBJ2-5 and V is TRBV19; no definite D call. Trimming removed 0 bases at V and 5 bases at J, with 10 bases between. The CDR3 has 14 residues. CDR1 and CDR2 (germline): LNHDA, SQIVND (reference sequence). The DNA for the CDR3 is TGTGCCAGTAGTATAGACGCGGCTCAGGAGACCCAGTACTTC. Translated, it gives CASSIDAAQETQYF.

The chain is built from TRBV5-5 and TRBJ2-1; TRBD1 matches 9 bases. The length of the CDR3 is 16 residues. The J segment lost 5 bases and the V segment lost 2 bases, leaving 8 bases of the junction unmatched. Germline CDR1 SGHKS, CDR2 YYEKEE (reference sequence). CDR3 sequence (DNA): TGTGCCAGCAGCTTAAGAGGCCGGGACAGGGACAATGAGCAGTTCTTC. Amino acid sequence: CASSLRGRDRDNEQFF.

This sequence joins TRBV4-2 and TRBJ1-6; no clear D. The CDR3 sequence is 17 residues long. Germline CDR1 is LGHNA and CDR2 is YNFKEQ. Trimming pared 0 bases from V and 9 bases from J, leaving 18 bases between. The CDR3 loop is CASSQDEVGRVRSPLHF. The DNA for the CDR3 is TGTGCCAGCAGCCAAGACGAGGTAGGCAGAGTGCGTTCACCCCTCCACTTT.

The genes are TRBV7-9 and TRBJ1-2, with D tentatively TRBD1 (6 bases). The germline V and J ends were trimmed by 8 bases and 1 base, with 26 bases remaining between them. This CDR3 region has 18 residues. Germline V gene data show CDR1 as SEHNR and CDR2 as FQNEAQ (reference sequence). CDR3 region: CASDHYVSPGAFNYGYTF. The CDR3 DNA sequence: TGTGCCAGCGACCACTATGTTTCTCCAGGGGCCTTTAACTATGGCTACACCTTC.

The chain employs TRBV27 and TRBJ1-4; possibly TRBD1 for D (6 bases). The V gene's germline CDR1 is MNHEY and CDR2 SMNVEV (reference sequence). V was trimmed by 6 bases and J by 7 bases, leaving 15 bases between them. The CDR3 sequence is 14 residues long. CDR3 loop: CASRKQGLGEKLFF. CDR3 sequence (DNA): TGTGCCAGCAGAAAACAGGGATTAGGTGAAAAACTGTTTTTT.